This T cell receptor beta chain was recovered during a study of cytomegalovirus exposure and HLA in healthy donors. At the level of the study: The 120 validation repertoires and the approximately 700 first-cohort repertoires shared a platform, a later analysis reported.

This clone was seen a single time. Its antigen is as yet unknown. With 8 bases removed from V and 8 bases from J, the gap between germline ends came to 9 bases. Germline CDR1 and CDR2: LNHDA and SQIVND (reference sequence). The CDR3 has 10 residues. Measured with immunoSEQ multiplex PCR; TCRdb has only the in-frame clones, and not every one. Of under 150,000 clones in the sample, about 87% were seen once. Study-wide results and caveats: For most TCR sequences rarity was the rule, although some public TCRs occurred in many donors. The tendency of first-cohort TCR clusters to co-occur in the 90 to 150 validation repertoires emerged from a later analysis. Accounts indicate the classifier identified cytomegalovirus status with strong specificity and sensitivity.

Sequenced: PBMCs. The V gene is TRBV19, the J gene TRBJ1-1; D possibly corresponds to TRBD1 (5 bases). The clonotype was recovered from a man aged 18 to 29 in good health and CMV-seropositive. The CDR3: CASGDFEAFF. The CDR3 nucleotides are TGTGCCAGTGGGGACTTCGAAGCTTTCTTT.